This entry describes one T cell receptor (beta chain). This clone was counted only a few times. Its recognized antigen is unknown. The record has no base qualities; no much larger clone is one base away. The data were obtained in a study of blood T cell repertoires in COVID-19 (dated by TCRdb to 2020 to 2021). In terms of the full investigation: Samples covering the acute and convalescent phases of COVID-19 were provided by collaborators in the United States, Italy and Spain. The material from the prospective study consisted of cDNA or gDNA derived from T cells, B-cell-depleted T cells, or PBMCs. Deeply sampled blood TCRbeta repertoires from subjects exposed to, actively infected with, or recovered from COVID-19 were included in the dataset. The repertoires were released in a freely available public database meant as a resource for research on the immune response to SARS-CoV-2. Samples came from the ongoing ImmuneRACE study (first 160 participants) plus 1,254 subjects from 6 global collaborators. Sample metadata almost always included a de-identified subject ID, COVID-19 status, age in years and sex. Where available, HLA class I and class II types were obtained from metadata supplied by the sample provider rather than from assay-based typing. General findings and caveats noted by the study authors: Clinical and demographic metadata were provided uncurated, with the amount varying by source and participant.

Collaborating institutions collected whole blood in K2EDTA tubes following their own protocols. For TCRbeta analysis, collaborators shipped samples as frozen whole blood, isolated PBMCs, or DNA extracted from either of those sample types. From the cysteine through the phenylalanine, the CDR3 covers 14 amino acids. Only CDR3 DNA remains: 42 bases, in frame from the first base. According to the germline V gene, CDR1 reads MNHEY and CDR2 reads SVGAGI. Deletion took 6 bases off V and 6 bases off J, with a span of 17 bases between the germline ends. TCRbeta CDR3 regions were amplified from genomic DNA by means of the immunoSEQ Assay, a bias-controlled multiplex PCR. In the authors' own workflow: The number of nucleated cells in each sample was estimated by amplification of reference gene primers within the assay. Sequence reads were collapsed and filtered to measure the absolute abundance of every unique TCRbeta CDR3 rearrangement. For each sample, productive Simpson clonality was calculated as the square root of Simpson's diversity index over productive rearrangements. The immuneACCESS repertoire file appears here via TCRdb, limited to in-frame rearrangements. These files lack a portion of the clones; in checked studies, under half of the deficit traces to unresolved V genes, and the cause of the others is not known. Clone size and V and J calls were adopted from that table, with D and trimming inferred from the DNA. The sample profile shows 65,000 to 80,000 clones; 75% to 90% of them were found once. 1.5% to 2.5% of the sample lies in the top ten.

This receptor chain uses TRBV6-5 and TRBJ1-1; the D gene is perhaps TRBD1, on 6 matching bases. The receptor was derived from a man aged 30-40 years with acute or convalescent COVID-19. The sequencing sample was made of peripheral blood. Read as DNA, the sequence is TGTGCCAGCAGAGGAACAGGGTACCCTCCTGAAGCTTTCTTT. Its translation reads: CASRGTGYPPEAFF.